These 6 T cell receptor beta chains originate from one sample sequenced in a study of shared clonotypes between healthy human individuals. TCRdb keeps only in-frame clones here, not all; method: immunoSEQ multiplex PCR. The sample includes 2 million to 2.5 million clones, under 95% of them seen just once. The sequenced material came from naive CD4+ T cells from PBMCs. Stated subset: CD45RA+ positively selected. These receptors all come from a man younger than 30 in good health. Some clones in this sample may be carry-over from other donors' samples.

The rearrangement links TRBV6-5 to TRBJ1-6; 8 nucleotides align to TRBD1. The CDR3 loop spans 13 amino acids. V lost 6 bases to trimming and J lost 8 bases; unmatched junction nucleotides: 3. The germline gives CDR1 MNHEY, CDR2 SVGAGI. CDR3 in DNA: TGTGCCAGCAGCTGGGACAGGCATTCACCCCTCCACTTT. As protein: CASSWDRHSPLHF.

A word on this clone: A junction boundary mismatches the germline segment, possibly from a read error. The V call is TRBV11-2, the J call TRBJ1-2; D gene uncertain. CDR3 length: 16 residues. CDR1 and CDR2 from the germline V gene are SGHAT and FQNNGV. In DNA, the CDR3 is TGTGCCAGCAGCATAGACTTAAGAGGAACTAACTATGGCTACACCTTC. Amino acid sequence: CASSIDLRGTNYGYTF.

Here the CDR3 DNA reads TGTGCCAGCAGTTTATCGATCTACGAGCAGTACTTC. Residues: CASSLSIYEQYF. V usage is TRBV28 and J usage is TRBJ2-5; D is unclear. Gene TRBJ2-7 matches the end of the DNA better, so the J call may be wrong. This CDR3 has 12 residues. Germline-derived CDR1 and CDR2 are MDHEN and SYDVKM.

This clone was recorded a few times. The chain links TRBV28 to TRBJ1-2; possibly TRBD1 for D (6 bases). Trimming left V 8 bases short and J 5 bases short, with 18 bases between. Germline V gives CDR1 MDHEN, CDR2 SYDVKM. There are 14 residues in the CDR3. Written as DNA, the CDR3 is TGTGCCAGCGTCCTAGGGGGTTCAGGATATGGCTACACCTTC. Translating gives CASVLGGSGYGYTF.

To note about this clone: The identical CDR3 is also encoded by other nucleotide sequences in the sample. This sequence joins TRBV7-3 and TRBJ2-3; a possible D gene is TRBD2 (5 bases). Germline loops: CDR1 SGHTA, CDR2 FQGTGA. There are 14 residues in the CDR3. V lost 5 bases and J lost 0, with 9 bases in between. The CDR3 coding sequence is TGTGCCAGCAGCCCCGGCGGGAGCACAGATACGCAGTATTTT. This gives the protein CASSPGGSTDTQYF.

The gene calls are TRBV16 and TRBJ2-3; D gene uncertain. The ends were cut back, 9 bases at V and 5 bases at J, with 9 bases in the middle. Germline V gene data show CDR1 as KGHSY and CDR2 as FQNENV. CDR3 size: 11 residues. The CDR3 sequence is CASKTGDTQYF. Written as DNA, the CDR3 is TGTGCCAGTAAGACTGGAGATACGCAGTATTTT.